This entry lists 3 T cell receptor beta chains sequenced from one sample in a study of T cells in Graves' hyperthyroidism and ophthalmopathy (dated by TCRdb to between 2018 and 2021). Library generation was performed with multiplex PCR. Instrument used: Illumina HiSeq 2000. Amplification of TCR beta CDR3 regions was carried out from RNA transcripts. The first round of RT-PCR for the TCR CDR3 was performed with the HTBI primer set and the Qiagen OneStep RT-PCR kit. TCRdb's own reprocessing of the public reads used fastp at Q25 and MiXCR and kept productive beta chains. Under each unique CDR3 protein, matching rows form one entry showing the most common genes and DNA. The sample data list fewer than 750,000 distinct CDR3 sequences, and 35% to 55% of these were observed just once. Of the sample, more than 7.5% is held by the ten largest clones. Sequenced input: peripheral blood or thyroid tissue (not recorded which). The receptors were sampled from a woman aged 18 to 35 with Graves' hyperthyroidism.

To note about this clonotype: It may be a read error: a sequence one base away is much more abundant. The J gene is TRBJ2-5, the V gene TRBV15; D is perhaps TRBD2 (6 bases). The CDR3 is made up of 15 amino acids. V was shortened by 0 bases and J by 5 bases, with 13 bases between the two germline ends. Per the germline V gene, CDR1 is LNHNV and CDR2 is YYDKDF (reference sequence). CDR3 protein: CATSRDRGRWETQYF. The DNA of the CDR3 is TGTGCCACCAGCAGAGATAGAGGGAGGTGGGAGACCCAGTACTTC.

J is TRBJ1-2 and V is TRBV29-1; D might be TRBD1 (6 bases). V shed 3 bases and J shed 5 bases, with 13 bases lying between them. CDR1 and CDR2 (germline): SQVTM, ANQGSEA. This CDR3 is 13 amino acids long. Here the CDR3 DNA reads TGCAGCGTTGACGAGGGGGGCAGGTATGGCTACACCTTC. This translates into CSVDEGGRYGYTF.

This rearrangement joins TRBV10-3 to TRBJ2-7; TRBD2 is a possible D gene (6 bases). The CDR3 is 12 residues long. The V and J ends lost 4 bases and 6 bases respectively, with 10 bases between them. Germline V gives CDR1 ENHRY, CDR2 SYGVKD. This chain's CDR3 is CAISAGSGEQYF. DNA for the CDR3: TGTGCCATCAGTGCCGGGAGTGGCGAGCAGTACTTC.